This TCR beta chain was captured in a study of T-cell reconstitution after alpha-beta-depleted transplantation in children. The TCRbeta library was prepared with unique molecular identifiers. One entry per CDR3 protein, called by TCRdb with MiXCR from the PCR reads. The table has 500,000 or so distinct CDR3 sequences, around a third seen once. Germline trimming cut 5 bases from V and 7 bases from J; bases unmatched to any gene: 10. This CDR3 is 14 amino acids long. The chain has TRBV12-3 or TRBV12-4 and TRBJ1-2; 7 positions agree with TRBD1. The specimen comprised PBMCs from the stem cell graft donor, sampled from the stem cell graft. The clonotype originates from a human donor who donated a stem cell graft to a child with aplastic anemia. CDR3 sequence reads: CASSHLDREAGYTF. The CDR3 DNA is TGTGCCAGCAGTCATTTAGACAGGGAGGCTGGCTACACCTTC.